What follows is one TCR beta chain and its context. The antigen is not known. This entry belongs to a study of shared clonotypes between healthy human individuals. Study-wide results and limits: Large sequencing depth failed to make sorted-subset sequencing complete, rarefaction showed.

Germline trimming cut 2 bases from V and 3 bases from J; bases unmatched to any gene: 3. This CDR3 is built from 15 residues. Germline CDR1 reads SEHNR; CDR2 reads FQNEAQ (reference sequence). Repertoires were generated with immunoSEQ multiplex PCR, while TCRdb's copy carries only in-frame clones and drops some. The sample contains 600,000 to 800,000 clones, over 55% of which appear only once. The source material was memory CD4+ T cells sorted from blood. This sample's subset: CD45RA-negative fraction. The chain links TRBV7-9 to TRBJ2-7, with 11 bases lining up with TRBD1. The TCR comes from a woman in her 30s in good health. The CDR3 DNA sequence: TGTGCCAGCAGCTTAAAAGGGACAGGGGGCTACGAGCAGTACTTC. Translated, it gives CASSLKGTGGYEQYF.